A single sample gave rise to the 5 T cell receptor beta chains below, sequenced in a study of blood T cell repertoires in COVID-19 (dated by TCRdb to about 2020). Library preparation was by the immunoSEQ multiplex PCR assay. Here the immuneACCESS table is served through TCRdb, limited to in-frame sequences with V and J called. Missing clones are a known gap in these copies; in checked studies unresolved V genes cover under half, and the rest lacks a known reason. This sample comprises approximately 70,000 clones, roughly 90% of them detected only once. Jointly, the top ten make up over 0.95% of the sample. The sample was peripheral blood. These receptors originate from a woman aged 55-70 years with acute or convalescent COVID-19.

The chain links TRBV5-1 to TRBJ2-7; 10 nucleotides line up with TRBD1. The CDR3 covers 24 residues. V trimming: 5 bases; J trimming: 3 bases; junction bases outside the gene matches: 35. Looked up from germline, CDR1 is SGHRS and CDR2 is YFSETQ. Here the CDR3 reads CASRNPLHGIDLGTGAPEYYEQYV. DNA for the CDR3: TGCGCCAGCAGGAACCCGCTCCACGGGATTGATCTCGGGACAGGGGCCCCTGAGTACTACGAGCAGTACGTC.

The J gene is TRBJ2-7, the V gene TRBV2, with a possible D match to TRBD1 (6 bases). Trimming cost V 6 bases and J 2 bases, with 11 bases left between them. The CDR3 spans 13 residues. CDR1 SNHLY and CDR2 FYNNEI come from the germline V gene. The CDR3 sequence: CASSGTYTYEQYV. CDR3 coding DNA: TGTGCCAGCAGCGGGACATACACCTACGAGCAGTACGTC.

This sequence joins TRBV6-6 and TRBJ2-1; D might be TRBD1 (5 bases). The germline gives CDR1 MNHNY, CDR2 SVGAGI (reference sequence). The CDR3 spans 14 residues. The ends were cut back, 2 bases at V and 7 bases at J, with 12 bases in the middle. The CDR3 region is CASSYRAGLNEQFF. DNA for the CDR3: TGTGCCAGCAGTTACAGGGCAGGGTTGAATGAGCAGTTCTTC.

This clone was picked up one time. The chain combines TRBV7-2 with TRBJ2-2; D gene uncertain. There are 12 residues in the CDR3. Trimming pared 2 bases from V and 7 bases from J, leaving 5 bases between. CDR1 is SGHTA and CDR2 is FQGNSA in the germline V gene. CDR3 in amino acids: CASSLIVGELFF. The CDR3 nucleotides are TGTGCCAGCAGCTTAATCGTCGGGGAGCTGTTTTTT. The complete variable domain, with remaining parts taken from reference TRBV7-2 and TRBJ2-2, reads GAGVSQSPSNKVTEKGKDVELRCDPISGHTALYWYRQSLGQGLEFLIYFQGNSAPDKSGLPSDRFSAERTGGSVSTLTIQRTQQEDSAVYLCASSLIVGELFFGEGSRLTVL.

This clone has just a few counts. The chain has TRBV21-1 and TRBJ2-3; the D call in the table, TRBD2, was not verified against the DNA. TRBV21-1 constitutes a pseudogene. The CDR3 spans 9 residues. This chain's CDR3 is CASPFVRYF. CDR3 sequence (DNA): TGTGCCAGTCCTTTCGTGCGGTATTTT.